The rows below give T cell receptor beta chains drawn from one sample of a study of early T cells in non-severe SARS-CoV-2 infection. TCRdb re-called the 5' RACE reads with MiXCR, one entry per CDR3 protein. The repertoire holds roughly 50,000 distinct CDR3 sequences, with 7.5% to 10% as singletons. The sequencing sample was made of whole blood. These TCRs come from an adult who was a healthcare worker with PCR-confirmed SARS-CoV-2 infection or an uninfected control (not recorded which). Both conserved end residues are part of each CDR3. D genes are given only for firm matches. Size values are once, few and many counts, or a class for expanded clones, and some rows have none.

15	many	TRBV6-6	TRBJ1-6	TRBD1	CASRKDRGHNSPLHF	TGTGCCAGCAGAAAGGACAGGGGACATAATTCACCCCTCCACTTT
17	NA	TRBV2	TRBJ2-1	TRBD1	CASSGTGGTTDRDEQFF	TGTGCCAGCAGTGGGACAGGGGGGACAACTGACAGGGATGAGCAGTTCTTC
15	many	TRBV3-1	TRBJ1-2	TRBD1	CASSIPGGGADGYTF	TGTGCCAGCAGCATCCCAGGGGGGGGCGCGGATGGCTACACCTTC
17	NA	TRBV5-5	TRBJ2-1	TRBD2	CASSNGLAGASWDEQFF	TGTGCCAGCAGCAACGGACTAGCGGGAGCTAGTTGGGATGAGCAGTTCTTC
12	NA	TRBV18	TRBJ1-2	NA	CASSPDNLISTF	TGTGCCAGCTCACCGGATAATCTCATCAGCACCTTC
14	NA	TRBV10-3	TRBJ2-2	TRBD1	CALGTGLDTGELFF	TGTGCCCTCGGGACAGGGTTGGACACCGGGGAGCTGTTTTTT
12	many	TRBV7-2	TRBJ2-7	NA	CASSFGPYEQYF	TGTGCCAGCAGCTTCGGCCCCTACGAGCAGTACTTC
15	NA	TRBV29-1	TRBJ2-1	TRBD1	CSGAAGTGAINEQFF	TGCAGCGGAGCGGCCGGGACAGGGGCGATTAATGAGCAGTTCTTC
13	many	TRBV5-1	TRBJ2-7	TRBD1	CASTSSGDREQYF	TGCGCCAGCACGTCGAGTGGGGACAGGGAGCAGTACTTC
14	many	TRBV6-2/TRBV6-3	TRBJ1-5	NA	CATRRSGQGQPQHF	TGTGCCACCCGACGGTCGGGGCAAGGACAGCCCCAGCATTTT
15	many	TRBV23-1	TRBJ1-5	NA	CASSPTAGSNQPQHF	TGCGCCAGCTCCCCCACGGCAGGGAGCAATCAGCCCCAGCATTTT
13	NA	TRBV7-3	TRBJ2-7	TRBD1	CASSSRQGFEQYF	TGTGCCAGCAGCTCCCGACAGGGGTTCGAGCAGTACTTC
16	NA	TRBV6-1	TRBJ2-7	TRBD2	CAITSLAGGSSYEQYF	TGTGCCATCACGAGTCTAGCGGGAGGAAGTTCCTACGAGCAGTACTTC
15	many	TRBV6-6	TRBJ1-6	NA	CASSSLGADNSPLHF	TGTGCCAGCAGTTCGCTCGGGGCAGATAATTCACCCCTCCACTTT
13	many	TRBV5-1	TRBJ2-5	NA	CASSLAARETQYF	TGCGCCAGCAGCTTGGCGGCGCGGGAGACCCAGTACTTC
12	NA	TRBV7-9	TRBJ2-2	NA	CASSQTTGELFF	TGTGCCAGCAGCCAGACCACCGGGGAGCTGTTTTTT
12	many	TRBV12-3/TRBV12-4	TRBJ2-3	NA	CASSPQTDTQYF	TGTGCCAGCAGTCCCCAAACCGATACGCAGTATTTT
13	NA	TRBV4-3	TRBJ2-5	NA	CASSQDTDETQYF	TGCGCCAGCAGCCAAGATACCGATGAGACCCAGTACTTC
13	many	TRBV12-5	TRBJ1-1	NA	CASGLGQYTEAFF	TGTGCTAGTGGTTTGGGGCAGTACACTGAAGCTTTCTTT
14	many	TRBV7-2	TRBJ1-1	TRBD1	CASSLDRGSTEAFF	TGTGCCAGCAGCTTGGACAGGGGCTCCACTGAAGCTTTCTTT
12	many	TRBV7-2	TRBJ1-1	NA	CASSQNTDEAFF	TGTGCCAGCAGCCAAAACACAGATGAAGCTTTCTTT
14	NA	TRBV14	TRBJ2-2	NA	CASSQGGYAGELFF	TGTGCCAGCAGCCAAGGAGGTTACGCCGGGGAGCTGTTTTTT
13	many	TRBV11-2	TRBJ1-5	NA	CASSFSREQPQHF	TGTGCCAGCAGCTTCTCTCGAGAGCAGCCCCAGCATTTT
12	few	TRBV29-1	TRBJ1-1	NA	CSVAPGGPEAFF	TGCAGCGTTGCCCCCGGGGGACCTGAAGCTTTCTTT
16	many	TRBV18	TRBJ2-7	TRBD1	CASSPAIGQGAREQYF	TGTGCCAGCTCACCAGCCATTGGACAGGGGGCAAGAGAGCAGTACTTC
15	many	TRBV7-2	TRBJ2-5	NA	CASSLRDGRQETQYF	TGTGCCAGCAGCTTACGGGACGGACGACAAGAGACCCAGTACTTC
15	many	TRBV6-2/TRBV6-3	TRBJ2-7	TRBD2	CASSPGTSETYEQYF	TGTGCCAGCAGCCCTGGGACTAGCGAGACCTACGAGCAGTACTTC
14	few	TRBV5-5	TRBJ1-5	TRBD1	CASSDGQGDQPQHF	TGTGCCAGCAGCGACGGACAGGGCGATCAGCCCCAGCATTTT
16	NA	TRBV28	TRBJ2-7	TRBD2	CASSSPGLAGGYEQYF	TGTGCCAGCAGTTCACCTGGACTAGCGGGAGGATACGAGCAGTACTTC
15	few	TRBV4-3	TRBJ2-4	NA	CASSQDVGGGNIQYF	TGCGCCAGCAGCCAAGATGTAGGCGGAGGGAACATTCAGTACTTC
14	many	TRBV7-2	TRBJ2-2	NA	CASSFIRNTGELFF	TGTGCCAGCAGCTTCATTCGGAACACCGGGGAGCTGTTTTTT
16	NA	TRBV5-1	TRBJ2-3	NA	CASSLVGETGTDTQYF	TGCGCCAGCAGCTTGGTGGGGGAAACAGGCACAGATACGCAGTATTTT
14	many	TRBV7-2	TRBJ2-1	TRBD2	CASSLAGVDNEQLF	TGTGCCAGCAGCCTAGCGGGAGTAGATAATGAGCAGTTGTTC
14	NA	TRBV29-1	TRBJ2-7	TRBD1	CSVIRDRASYEQYF	TGCAGCGTTATCCGGGACAGGGCCTCCTACGAGCAGTACTTC
14	many	TRBV10-3	TRBJ2-1	NA	CAISEQTGHNEQFF	TGTGCCATCAGTGAGCAAACAGGTCACAATGAGCAGTTCTTC
17	NA	TRBV28	TRBJ1-5	NA	CASSLGSLGPSNQPQHF	TGTGCCAGCAGTTTAGGGTCTCTGGGTCCTAGCAATCAGCCCCAGCATTTT
15	few	TRBV7-6	TRBJ1-2	TRBD1	CASSRSHRGNYGYTF	TGTGCCAGCAGTCGAAGCCACAGGGGTAACTATGGCTACACCTTC